These 2 T cell receptor beta chains share one sample of origin, sequenced in a study of blood T cell repertoires in COVID-19 (dated by TCRdb to about 2020). Library construction relied on the immunoSEQ multiplex PCR assay. Here the immuneACCESS table is served through TCRdb, limited to in-frame sequences with V and J called. Missing clones are a known gap in these copies; in checked studies unresolved V genes cover under half, and the rest lacks a known reason. The sample includes about 180,000 clones, with approximately 80% observed a single time. The top ten hold about 6.4% of the sample. Sequenced sample: peripheral blood. Every receptor here comes from a human donor in a cohort sampled during active COVID-19.

This clone was seen only a few times. This sample also contains other DNA sequences that code for the same CDR3. The chain carries TRBV5-5 and TRBJ2-7; TRBD2 is a possible D gene (5 bases). V lost 1 base, J lost 7 bases, and 9 bases lay in between. CDR1 and CDR2 from the germline V gene are SGHKS and YYEKEE (reference sequence). The CDR3 has 12 amino acids. The CDR3 reads CASSLTGEEQYF. The DNA for the CDR3 is TGTGCCAGCAGCTTGACCGGGGAGGAGCAGTACTTC.

The V gene is TRBV5-6, the J gene TRBJ2-7; 8 positions agree with TRBD1. There are 15 residues in the CDR3. Unmatched junction bases numbered 8, after V lost 4 bases and J lost 2 bases. The germline V gene has CDR1 SGHDT and CDR2 YYEEEE. In DNA, the CDR3 is TGTGCCAGCAGCCACACCGGACAGGGCGCCTACGAGCAGTACTTC. Amino acids: CASSHTGQGAYEQYF.